Reported below is one T cell receptor (beta chain). Its antigen is unidentified. Standard classification criteria confirmed type 1 or type 2 diabetes in all patients. Each participant gave about 9.4 milliliters of peripheral blood. The sample comes from a study of type 1 and type 2 diabetes patients. V was cut by 0 bases and J by 2 bases, with 8 bases left in between. CDR1 and CDR2 from the germline V gene are SEHNR and FQNEAQ (reference sequence). The CDR3 is 16 amino acids. Amplification started from genomic DNA. The TCR beta CDR3 region was amplified using 30 forward and 13 reverse primers. TCRdb re-called the multiplex PCR reads through MiXCR, storing one row per CDR3 protein. This sample has fewer than 300,000 distinct CDR3 sequences, with more than 45% found just once. Points from the study as a whole: Type 2 diabetes and control samples shared highly correlated V and J usage, averaging roughly 0.97. Some HECs seen only in T1D might also appear in more T2D or control samples.

Source material: peripheral blood mononuclear cells (PBMCs). The chain uses TRBV7-9 and TRBJ2-6; D not resolved. This clonotype originated in a man aged 18 to 30 with type 2 diabetes. The DNA for the CDR3 is TGTGCCAGCAGCTTAGCGTCCGCAGCTGGGGCCAACGTCCTGACTTTC. The encoded protein is CASSLASAAGANVLTF.